This entry concerns a single T cell receptor beta chain. Its antigen is not identified. The germline and genes are mouse ones. Coverage ceases 4 residues before the CDR3 finishes, and the germline J gene fills in the end. CDR1 and CDR2 from the germline V gene are NSHNY and SYGAGN. The CDR3 extends over 12 amino acids. The sample comes from a study of CD8+ T cells in alopecia areata. Regarding the study as a whole: Scalp sequencing also captures normal skin's resident alphabeta T cells. Across lesional scalp, and particularly alopecia totalis/universalis, clonality surpassed that of normal scalp. Between patients, shared TCR sequences were less clear than in mice. This was possibly due in part to HLA diversity in the patient population.

Time point specified: mouse skin 6 weeks after grafting, around onset of hair loss. cDNA reverse transcribed from extracted RNA served as the sequencing template. Generated by immunoSEQ multiplex PCR, the TCRdb table keeps only in-frame clones and is missing some. Singletons are absent from the sample, which has several thousand clones. This clonotype originated in a C3H/HeJ mouse with alopecia areata. This strain's MHC haplotype is H2-k. This material consisted of skin, taken at week 6. The V gene is TRBV13-1, the J gene TRBJ1-2; unclear D gene. CDR3 in amino acids: CASSSRHPDYTF. CDR3 DNA (partial): TGTGCCAGCAGCTCCCGACACCCC.